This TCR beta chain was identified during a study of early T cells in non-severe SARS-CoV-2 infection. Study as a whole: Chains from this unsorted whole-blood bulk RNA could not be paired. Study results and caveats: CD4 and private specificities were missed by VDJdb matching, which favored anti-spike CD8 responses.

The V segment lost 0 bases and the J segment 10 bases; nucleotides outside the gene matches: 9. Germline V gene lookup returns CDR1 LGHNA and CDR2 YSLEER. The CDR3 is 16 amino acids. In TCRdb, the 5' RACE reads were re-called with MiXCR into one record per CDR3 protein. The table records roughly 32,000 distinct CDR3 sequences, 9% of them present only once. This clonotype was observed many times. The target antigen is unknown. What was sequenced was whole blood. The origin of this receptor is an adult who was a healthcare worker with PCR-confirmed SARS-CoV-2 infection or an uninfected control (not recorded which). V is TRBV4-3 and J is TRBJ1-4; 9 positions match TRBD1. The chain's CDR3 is CASSQEGTGFRGKLFF. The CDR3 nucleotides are TGCGCCAGCAGCCAAGAGGGGACAGGGTTTCGCGGAAAACTGTTTTTT.